This T cell receptor beta chain emerged from a study of identical twins (dated by TCRdb to 2015 to 2016). Regarding the study in general: The study deep-sequenced TCR alpha and beta repertoires from monozygotic twins, unrelated adults of various ages and cord blood to test whether fetal clonotypes persist. Replicate twin experiments were performed at different times using different library preparation protocols to rule out contamination.

Only healthy Caucasian donors were included. The twin cohort comprised three pairs of female monozygotic twins, all aged roughly 18 to 30 years. Positive isolation kits from Invitrogen were used to isolate the CD4+ and CD8+ T cell populations. Preparation of the library involved 5' RACE. The sequencing machine was an Illumina HiSeq 2000. A universal primer binding site was introduced by template switching, and a unique molecular identifier was present in the final cDNA, enabling accurate counting of TCR cDNA molecules. Specific primers in the conserved constant-segment region were used to synthesize first-strand cDNA for the TCR alpha and beta chains. To control for contamination, every cDNA library carried two barcodes: a SMART-Mk sample barcode plus Illumina barcodes. TruSeq adapter sequences along with Illumina sample barcodes were introduced in two successive PCR steps. TCR alpha and beta cDNA libraries were sequenced on the Illumina HiSeq platform with custom primers. In the paper's pipeline: Raw reads were processed with MiGEC to extract unique molecular identifiers, and MiXCR was used to determine CDR3 positions. Recombination models were inferred per individual with the repgenHMM and IGoR tools using an EM algorithm. The tcR package in R was used for shared clonotype analysis, with sharing normalized by the product of cloneset sizes. Out-of-frame nonproductive sequences were analyzed to study raw recombination free of thymic and clonal selection effects. TCRdb passed the public sequencing reads through fastp at Q25 and MiXCR, retaining productive beta sequences. For every CDR3 protein sequence, its rows merge into one entry that carries the most common genes and DNA. The V and J calls and clone size come from TCRdb's table, not from the authors' own analysis. The sample includes about 480,000 distinct CDR3 sequences, with 13% to 15% observed a single time. Around 0.57% of the sample is taken by the ten largest.

Trimming takes 5 bases off V and 4 bases off J; junction bases not matched to a gene: 4. From a lookup of the germline V gene, CDR1 and CDR2 are MDHEN and SYDVKM. The cysteine opens and the phenylalanine closes a CDR3 of 14 amino acids. CDR3 DNA is the only sequence kept; it has 42 bases, read in frame from the first base. General findings and caveats noted by the study authors: Compared with coincidental sharing between unrelated individuals, out-of-frame TCR alpha sequences shared between twins had an excess of sequences with low generation probability. Zero-insertion analyses could be partly confounded by invariant T cells such as MAIT and iNKT, although diverse VJ usage argued against such confounding for most clonotypes. Abundant cord blood beta clonotypes had fewer insertions, young adult naive repertoires showed a similar but weaker trend, and memory repertoires showed no such trend. Recombination models systematically underestimated out-of-frame TCR alpha sharing in monozygotic twins but agreed with sharing between unrelated individuals. Because the same donors could not be followed over many years, the conclusions depended on cross-sectional statistical analysis. A weaker excess of twin sharing was found in beta out-of-frame sequences because the signal-to-noise ratio was lowered by fewer shared sequences.

This clonotype was recorded many times. No antigen is known for it. No much larger clonotype is one base removed from it; base qualities were not supplied. These same data were also listed under a study on yellow fever vaccine responses in identical twins. Per that second paper: According to the authors, the vaccine-induced T cell response in identical twins seemed to be partly convergent and partly specific to each individual. In the study, vaccine-responding T cell clones were precisely tracked in identical twins.

The chain links TRBV28 with TRBJ2-1, and 8 bases in between align with TRBD2. The sample was CD4+ T cells sorted from blood. The source of this sequence is a woman between 18 and 29 years old in good health. Here is the DNA: TGTGCCAGCAGTCGGGGGGGGGTTTACAATGAGCAGTTCTTC. The encoded protein is CASSRGGVYNEQFF. Reference TRBV28 and TRBJ2-1 proteins supply the regions before and after the CDR3; the full variable domain is: DVKVTQSSRYLVKRTGEKVFLECVQDMDHENMFWYRQDPGLGLRLIYFSYDVKMKEKGDIPEGYSVSREKKERFSLILESASTNQTSMYLCASSRGGVYNEQFFGPGTRLTVL.